Shown below are 22 T cell receptor beta chains from a single sample sequenced in a study of blood T cell repertoires in COVID-19. The assay was immunoSEQ multiplex PCR, and TCRdb's table has in-frame clones only and misses some. The sample consists of about 83,000 clones, roughly 90% of them appearing once. The sample consisted of peripheral blood. These receptors were taken from a woman in her forties or fifties with active or convalescent COVID-19.

This clone was seen a few times. J is TRBJ1-5 and V is TRBV12-3 or TRBV12-4; tentative D call: TRBD1 (5 bases). This CDR3 has 13 amino acids. The V end lost 10 bases, the J end lost 5 bases, and 15 bases lay between the germline ends. The CDR3 DNA sequence: TGTGCCACCCGCCGGGGGGAAGATCAGCCCCAGCATTTT. Translating it yields CATRRGEDQPQHF.

The chain links TRBV14 to TRBJ2-5, with 8 bases matching TRBD2. Germline V gives CDR1 SGHDN, CDR2 FVKESK. V gave up 0 bases and J gave up 5 bases; unmatched junction bases: 14. The CDR3 runs to 18 residues. As DNA, the CDR3 is TGTGCCAGCAGCCAAGAGTGGGGACTAGGAACCTCTCTGGAGACCCAGTACTTC. The encoded protein is CASSQEWGLGTSLETQYF. Full variable domain (rest looked up from reference TRBV14 and TRBJ2-5): EAGVTQFPSHSVIEKGQTVTLRCDPISGHDNLYWYRRVMGKEIKFLLHFVKESKQDESGMPNNRFLAERTGGTYSTLKVQPAELEDSGVYFCASSQEWGLGTSLETQYFGPGTRLLVL.

J is TRBJ1-5 and V is TRBV10-3; TRBD1 aligns across 8 bases. V shed 10 bases, J shed 2 bases, and the junction held 10 bases outside the gene matches. This CDR3 comprises 15 residues. Germline-derived CDR1 and CDR2 are ENHRY and SYGVKD. CDR3 DNA: TGTGCCACCGACAGGGGAGGCCTGGGCAATCAGCCCCAGCATTTT. It translates to CATDRGGLGNQPQHF.

This clone has just a few counts. CDR3 sequence: CASSQGPGGNTEAFF. The CDR3 bases are TGTGCCAGCAGCCAAGGGCCAGGGGGCAACACTGAAGCTTTCTTT. The rearrangement joins TRBV4-2 to TRBJ1-1; 8 bases agree with TRBD1. The CDR3 totals 15 residues. V lost 1 base and J lost 2; bases outside the gene matches: 3. The germline V gene encodes CDR1 LGHNA and CDR2 YNFKEQ.

A single count supports this clone. The chain employs TRBV7-9 and TRBJ2-7, with a possible D match to TRBD2 (5 bases). This CDR3 has 12 amino acids. The V gene's germline CDR1 is SEHNR and CDR2 FQNEAQ (reference sequence). V gave up 3 bases and J gave up 3 bases, with 6 bases separating them. As DNA, the CDR3 is TGTGCCAGCAGCTTGGGGAGCTACGAGCAGTACTTC. Its protein is CASSLGSYEQYF.

The chain recombines TRBV7-2 with TRBJ2-2, with D possibly being TRBD1 (6 bases). This CDR3 is built from 15 residues. With 4 bases removed from V and 2 bases from J, the gap between germline ends came to 11 bases. Germline CDR1 and CDR2: SGHTA and FQGNSA. CDR3 region: CASSSVGANTGELFF. The DNA of the CDR3 is TGTGCCAGCAGCTCTGTGGGGGCCAACACCGGGGAGCTGTTTTTT.

The gene calls are TRBV30 and TRBJ1-1; no clear D. Germline V gives CDR1 GTSNPN, CDR2 SVGIG (reference sequence). V gave up 3 bases and J gave up 0 bases, with 8 bases separating them. CDR3 length: 13 residues. In DNA, the CDR3 is TGTGCCTGGAGCACAGAGATGAACACTGAAGCTTTCTTT. This sequence encodes CAWSTEMNTEAFF.

V gene TRBV27 combines with J gene TRBJ1-5; TRBD1 is a possible D gene (5 bases). The germline V gene encodes CDR1 MNHEY and CDR2 SMNVEV (reference sequence). The V gene lost 1 base and the J gene lost 0 bases, with 10 bases spanning the gap. This CDR3 region has 16 residues. Here the CDR3 DNA reads TGTGCCAGCAGTTTATTGGGGGAGGGTAGCAATCAGCCCCAGCATTTT. Translated: CASSLLGEGSNQPQHF.

CDR3: CASSPGGSSSYNEQFF. In DNA, the CDR3 is TGCGCCAGCAGCCCGGGGGGCTCGAGCTCCTACAATGAGCAGTTCTTC. V is TRBV5-1 and J is TRBJ2-1; maybe TRBD2 (7 bases). The CDR3 runs 16 residues. Germline lookup yields CDR1 SGHRS and CDR2 YFSETQ. Trimming stripped 4 bases from V and 0 bases from J, with 14 bases between.

The V and J genes are TRBV6-5 and TRBJ2-1; possibly TRBD1 for D (6 bases). The V end lost 8 bases, the J end lost 5 bases, and 10 bases lay between the germline ends. This CDR3 has 12 amino acids. Germline CDR1 is MNHEY and CDR2 is SVGAGI. The CDR3 nucleotides are TGTGCCAGCGGGGGCCGGAACAATGAGCAGTTCTTC. Residues: CASGGRNNEQFF.

The chain is built from TRBV19 and TRBJ2-3; 9 nucleotides line up with TRBD2. V trimming: 5 bases; J trimming: 5 bases; junction bases outside the gene matches: 14. This CDR3 contains 17 residues. Germline CDR1 reads LNHDA; CDR2 reads SQIVND (reference sequence). The CDR3: CASSVGGLARLVDTQYF. DNA of the CDR3: TGTGCCAGTAGTGTTGGAGGACTAGCGAGGTTGGTAGATACGCAGTATTTT. Drawing the rest from reference TRBV19 and TRBJ2-3, the complete variable domain is DGGITQSPKYLFRKEGQNVTLSCEQNLNHDAMYWYRQDPGQGLRLIYYSQIVNDFQKGDIAEGYSVSREKKESFPLTVTSAQKNPTAFYLCASSVGGLARLVDTQYFGPGTRLTVL.

J is TRBJ1-6 and V is TRBV25-1, with 9 bases aligning to TRBD1. Germline CDR1 and CDR2: MGHDK and SYGVNS. The CDR3 extends over 14 amino acids. V gave up 6 bases and J gave up 7 bases; unmatched junction bases: 4. The CDR3 spells CASRGQGANSPLHF. The CDR3 bases are TGTGCCAGCAGGGGACAGGGTGCGAATTCACCCCTCCACTTT.

Here the CDR3 DNA reads TGTGCCAGCTCACCCTCCGATCAGCCCCAGCATTTT. Translation gives CASSPSDQPQHF. The chain uses TRBV18 and TRBJ1-5; no clear D gene. Trimming took off 3 bases at V and 5 bases at J, with 5 bases between the two ends. Germline V gene lookup returns CDR1 KGHSH and CDR2 LQKENI. The CDR3 is 12 amino acids.

The chain recombines TRBV30 with TRBJ1-5; 10 bases line up with TRBD1. J gave up 2 bases and V 4 bases, and 5 bases lay outside the gene matches. This CDR3 is 15 amino acids long. Germline loops: CDR1 GTSNPN, CDR2 SVGIG (reference sequence). CDR3 loop: CAWKTGGSGNQPQHF. The CDR3 DNA reads TGTGCCTGGAAGACAGGGGGCAGTGGCAATCAGCCCCAGCATTTT.

The J gene is TRBJ1-6, the V gene TRBV5-5; 9 nucleotides match TRBD1. CDR3 length: 20 residues. The J segment lost 0 bases and the V segment lost 2 bases, leaving 12 bases of the junction unmatched. Germline V lookup: CDR1 SGHKS, CDR2 YYEKEE (reference sequence). The CDR3 loop is CASSFAGTGSSSSYNSPLHF. CDR3 coding DNA: TGTGCCAGCAGCTTCGCCGGGACAGGGTCTTCTAGCTCCTATAATTCACCCCTCCACTTT.

The chain has TRBV5-1 and TRBJ2-6; D is unclear. Germline V lookup: CDR1 SGHRS, CDR2 YFSETQ. Trimming stripped 3 bases from V and 2 bases from J, with 3 bases between. CDR3 size: 13 residues. The CDR3 region has the DNA TGCGCCAGCAGCTCCACTGGGGCCAACGTCCTGACTTTC. This sequence encodes CASSSTGANVLTF.

This clone came up a few times. The rearrangement uses TRBV10-3 and TRBJ1-2; D is possibly TRBD1 (6 bases). The CDR3 runs 14 residues. Germline V CDR1 and CDR2: ENHRY, SYGVKD. Deletions cut 2 bases from V and 4 bases from J, with 11 bases between. The CDR3 protein is CAISEGGGVYGYTF. The CDR3 DNA follows: TGTGCCATCAGTGAGGGAGGGGGGGTCTATGGCTACACCTTC.

The rearrangement joins TRBV5-1 to TRBJ2-1; TRBD2 aligns across 12 bases. CDR3 length: 18 amino acids. V shed 4 bases and J 4 bases; nucleotides not matched to a gene: 12. The germline V gene encodes CDR1 SGHRS and CDR2 YFSETQ. Here the CDR3 reads CASSPGGLAGTNYNEQFF. CDR3 bases: TGCGCCAGCAGCCCGGGTGGACTAGCGGGGACTAATTACAATGAGCAGTTCTTC.

This clone was observed once. The V gene is TRBV7-2, the J gene TRBJ2-2, with 11 bases that match TRBD2. The CDR3 has 17 residues. V lost 3 bases and J lost 1; bases outside the gene matches: 4. In germline, CDR1 is SGHTA, CDR2 FQGNSA. CDR3 nucleotide sequence: TGTGCCAGCAGCTTCGTCGGGACTAGCGGGAACACCGGGGAGCTGTTTTTT. Its translation is CASSFVGTSGNTGELFF.

The chain recombines TRBV5-1 with TRBJ2-4; tentatively, D is TRBD2 (6 bases). The V gene lost 2 bases and the J gene lost 2 bases, with 11 bases spanning the gap. Per the germline V gene, CDR1 is SGHRS and CDR2 is YFSETQ. The CDR3 has 15 amino acids. The chain's CDR3 is CASSFAGPPKNIQYF. CDR3 coding DNA: TGCGCCAGCAGCTTCGCGGGACCACCCAAAAACATTCAGTACTTC.

The chain carries TRBV19 and TRBJ1-1; TRBD1 might be the D (6 bases). The CDR3 extends over 13 amino acids. V lost 5 bases, J lost 1 base, and 8 bases lay in between. Germline CDR1 and CDR2: LNHDA and SQIVND (reference sequence). The CDR3 coding sequence is TGTGCCAGTAGTCTGACAGGGAACACTGAAGCTTTCTTT. It encodes CASSLTGNTEAFF.

The rearrangement links TRBV27 to TRBJ1-5; D might be TRBD1 (5 bases). This CDR3 is 16 amino acids long. Per the germline V gene, CDR1 is MNHEY and CDR2 is SMNVEV (reference sequence). V shed 2 bases and J shed 0 bases, with 11 bases lying between them. CDR3 DNA sequence: TGTGCCAGCAGTTTAGGGGGGGGAAATAGCAATCAGCCCCAGCATTTT. Protein: CASSLGGGNSNQPQHF.